These 23 T cell receptor beta chains originate from one sample sequenced in a study of T cell changes during pregnancy in multiple sclerosis (dated by TCRdb to about 2019). The library was made by the immunoSEQ multiplex PCR assay. TCRdb stores this immuneACCESS table with in-frame sequences only. Part of the clones is absent; in the studies checked, under half of the shortfall reflects unresolved V genes, and no reason is known for the rest. The sample includes about 120,000 clones, with 85% to 95% observed a single time. The ten largest make up roughly 5.7% of the sample. The sequencing here drew on peripheral blood, taken before pregnancy. These receptors all stem from a female donor with multiple sclerosis, enrolled in a pregnancy study.

The V and J genes are TRBV6-6 and TRBJ1-5; D uncertain. There are 15 residues in the CDR3. The V end lost 6 bases, the J end lost 3 bases, and 15 bases lay between the germline ends. Germline V gene lookup returns CDR1 MNHNY and CDR2 SVGAGI (reference sequence). As DNA, the CDR3 is TGTGCCAGCAGCCGCAGAGGCCGTGACAATCAGCCCCAGCATTTT. This translates into CASSRRGRDNQPQHF.

This clone was detected once. The gene calls are TRBV5-1 and TRBJ2-1, with D unresolved. The CDR3 consists of 15 residues. Germline V gives CDR1 SGHRS, CDR2 YFSETQ. Trimming stripped 1 base from V and 7 bases from J, with 15 bases between. The CDR3 region is CASSLNTLSGNEQFF. The CDR3 region has the DNA TGCGCCAGCAGCTTGAACACCCTATCGGGTAATGAGCAGTTCTTC.

This clone was counted a single time. V gene TRBV11-3 combines with J gene TRBJ2-7; 8 bases line up with TRBD1. CDR3 length equals 13 residues. Germline lookup yields CDR1 SGHNT and CDR2 YENEEA. V dropped 5 bases and J dropped 6; count of bases not matched to a gene: 6. The CDR3, as DNA: TGTGCCAGCAGCGCAATTACAGGGGGCGAGCAGTACTTC. Translation: CASSAITGGEQYF.

This sequence joins TRBV28 and TRBJ1-1; TRBD1 matches 9 bases. This CDR3 comprises 14 residues. CDR1 and CDR2 (germline): MDHEN, SYDVKM. V trimming: 7 bases; J trimming: 6 bases; junction bases outside the gene matches: 9. The CDR3 DNA reads TGTGCCAGCATCCGGGACAGGGTTGTATCTGAAGCTTTCTTT. This codes for CASIRDRVVSEAFF. The entire variable domain, with the rest obtained from reference TRBV28 and TRBJ1-1, is as follows: DVKVTQSSRYLVKRTGEKVFLECVQDMDHENMFWYRQDPGLGLRLIYFSYDVKMKEKGDIPEGYSVSREKKERFSLILESASTNQTSMYLCASIRDRVVSEAFFGQGTRLTVV.

The rearrangement joins TRBV28 to TRBJ2-5; 9 bases line up with TRBD1. V shed 6 bases, J shed 3 bases, and the junction held 14 bases outside the gene matches. CDR1 is MDHEN, CDR2 SYDVKM, per germline. CDR3 length: 17 amino acids. CDR3 amino acids: CASSELTYRDREETQYF. In DNA form, the CDR3 reads TGTGCCAGCAGCGAACTCACTTACCGGGACAGGGAAGAGACCCAGTACTTC.

The chain carries TRBV28 and TRBJ1-5; 8 nucleotides match TRBD1. Germline V CDR1 and CDR2: MDHEN, SYDVKM. The CDR3 totals 16 residues. J gave up 7 bases and V 6 bases, and 14 bases lay outside the gene matches. The CDR3 nucleotides read TGTGCCAGCAGCTTTGGAGGACAGGGAGGGAGGCAGCCCCAGCATTTT. This sequence encodes CASSFGGQGGRQPQHF.

This sequence joins TRBV2 and TRBJ2-1; no clear D. V was clipped by 6 bases and J by 5 bases, with 5 bases between them. Germline V CDR1 and CDR2: SNHLY, FYNNEI. The CDR3 runs to 11 residues. The CDR3 DNA is TGTGCCAGCAGCTATAACAATGAGCAGTTCTTC. Encoded protein: CASSYNNEQFF.

Comment on this clone: Other DNA sequences in the same sample also yield this CDR3. The rearrangement joins TRBV2 to TRBJ2-7; the match to TRBD1 covers 9 bases. With 5 bases clipped from V and 6 bases from J, the junction kept 5 bases outside the gene matches. The germline V gene has CDR1 SNHLY and CDR2 FYNNEI. The CDR3 covers 13 residues. The CDR3 DNA reads TGTGCCAGCAGTCGCGACAGGGGGGGCGAGCAGTACTTC. Its translation is CASSRDRGGEQYF.

The V call is TRBV27, the J call TRBJ1-3, with D possibly TRBD1 on 5 matching bases. Per the germline V gene, CDR1 is MNHEY and CDR2 is SMNVEV (reference sequence). This CDR3 has 17 residues. Trimming left V 6 bases short and J 2 bases short, with 20 bases between. CDR3 nucleotide sequence: TGTGCCAGCAGCTCACTCCAAACAGGTTTTCCTGGAAACACCATATATTTT. This codes for CASSSLQTGFPGNTIYF.

This sequence joins TRBV5-1 and TRBJ2-3; TRBD1 aligns across 9 bases. From germline, CDR1 is SGHRS and CDR2 YFSETQ. V trimming: 0 bases; J trimming: 3 bases; junction bases outside the gene matches: 2. CDR3 length equals 15 residues. The CDR3 spells CASSLEGQGTDTQYF. As DNA, the CDR3 is TGCGCCAGCAGCTTGGAGGGACAGGGTACAGATACGCAGTATTTT.

This chain connects TRBV9 to TRBJ1-3; D call uncertain. Germline-derived CDR1 and CDR2 are SGDLS and YYNGEE. The CDR3 has 16 amino acids. Trimming removed 2 bases at V and 0 bases at J, with 12 bases between. CDR3 protein: CASSVSGLISGNTIYF. CDR3 bases: TGTGCCAGCAGCGTTAGTGGACTGATCTCTGGAAACACCATATATTTT.

V usage is TRBV29-1 and J usage is TRBJ2-5; tentative D call: TRBD1 (6 bases). CDR1 and CDR2 from the germline V gene are SQVTM and ANQGSEA. This CDR3 has 14 amino acids. Trimming left V 6 bases short and J 0 bases short, with 14 bases between. The CDR3 spells CSVRFRDNQETQYF. DNA of the CDR3: TGCAGCGTGCGTTTCAGGGACAACCAAGAGACCCAGTACTTC.

This chain connects TRBV14 to TRBJ2-6, with unresolved D. The V end was cut by 4 bases, the J end by 0 bases, with 4 bases between. The germline CDR1 and CDR2 sequences are SGHDN and FVKESK. The CDR3 runs 14 residues. In DNA, the CDR3 is TGTGCCAGCAGCCCCCTCTCTGGGGCCAACGTCCTGACTTTC. Translated, it gives CASSPLSGANVLTF.

V and J are TRBV2 and TRBJ2-7; the D gene is possibly TRBD2 (6 bases). The CDR3 has 16 residues. In germline, CDR1 is SNHLY, CDR2 FYNNEI. V was cut by 1 base and J by 6 bases, with 19 bases left in between. The CDR3 sequence is CASSEGGGIPSGEQYF. CDR3 nucleotide sequence: TGTGCCAGCAGTGAAGGGGGAGGCATACCAAGCGGCGAGCAGTACTTC.

The V call is TRBV5-6, the J call TRBJ2-1; D ambiguous. Germline V gene lookup returns CDR1 SGHDT and CDR2 YYEEEE. V lost 0 bases and J lost 14, with 15 bases in between. This CDR3 contains 13 residues. The CDR3 spells CASSLAGLPNEFF. CDR3 bases: TGTGCCAGCAGCTTGGCCGGTTTACCAAATGAGTTCTTC.

The V call is TRBV15, the J call TRBJ2-1; a weak D match, TRBD1 (5 bases). The CDR3 runs to 14 residues. V was pared by 3 bases and J by 1 base, with 7 bases between. Germline V gene sequence: CDR1 LNHNV, CDR2 YYDKDF (reference sequence). The CDR3 region is CATSRGLSYNEQFF. The CDR3 DNA reads as TGTGCCACCAGCAGGGGGCTATCCTACAATGAGCAGTTCTTC.

CDR3 in amino acids: CASSLEGQAYGYTF. The CDR3 DNA follows: TGCGCCAGCAGCTTGGAGGGACAGGCCTATGGCTACACCTTC. The chain combines TRBV5-1 with TRBJ1-2, with TRBD1 matching over 8 bases. Germline V CDR1 and CDR2: SGHRS, YFSETQ. The CDR3 contains 14 residues. Losses at the gene ends were 0 bases for V and 4 bases for J; bases not matched to a gene: 2.

The chain carries TRBV19 and TRBJ1-1, with a possible D match to TRBD1 (6 bases). V gave up 6 bases and J gave up 2 bases, with 10 bases separating them. This CDR3 comprises 13 residues. CDR1 is LNHDA and CDR2 is SQIVND in the germline V gene (reference sequence). This chain's CDR3 is CASRVQGNTEAFF. The CDR3 DNA sequence: TGTGCCAGTAGGGTACAGGGAAACACTGAAGCTTTCTTT.

J is TRBJ2-5 and V is TRBV5-1, with TRBD2 matching over 9 bases. Germline values: CDR1 SGHRS, CDR2 YFSETQ. V gave up 0 bases and J gave up 2 bases; unmatched junction bases: 11. CDR3 length equals 18 residues. CDR3 nucleotides: TGCGCCAGCAGCTTGGTGTCTAGCGGGGTCTTTACTCAAGAGACCCAGTACTTC. Its translation is CASSLVSSGVFTQETQYF. Supplemented by reference TRBV5-1 and TRBJ2-5, the full variable domain reads KAGVTQTPRYLIKTRGQQVTLSCSPISGHRSVSWYQQTPGQGLQFLFEYFSETQRNKGNFPGRFSGRQFSNSRSEMNVSTLELGDSALYLCASSLVSSGVFTQETQYFGPGTRLLVL.

The rearrangement joins TRBV19 to TRBJ1-3; 7 bases map to TRBD1. After removal of 5 bases from V and 3 bases from J, the junction contained 7 bases not matched to a gene. In germline, CDR1 is LNHDA, CDR2 SQIVND (reference sequence). CDR3 length: 15 amino acids. As DNA, the CDR3 is TGTGCCAGTAGTGTTAACCGGGACAGTGGAAACACCATATATTTT. The encoded protein is CASSVNRDSGNTIYF.

As for this clone: At one end the junction does not follow the germline gene, possibly because of a read error. Different DNA sequences within this sample yield the same CDR3. The chain couples TRBV19 to TRBJ1-1; D ambiguous. CDR1 LNHDA and CDR2 SQIVND come from the germline V gene (reference sequence). The length of the CDR3 is 14 residues. DNA for the CDR3: TGCGCCAGTACCCCACAACGCCATGCCTTTGAAGCTTTCTTT. It encodes CASTPQRHAFEAFF.

The V gene is TRBV7-2, the J gene TRBJ1-2; maybe TRBD1 (5 bases). This CDR3 has 17 amino acids. Deletions cut 4 bases from V and 6 bases from J, with 24 bases between. Germline V gives CDR1 SGHTA, CDR2 FQGNSA. This chain's CDR3 is CASSSTEVSWGSNGYTF. CDR3 nucleotide sequence: TGTGCCAGCAGCTCGACAGAAGTCAGTTGGGGCTCTAATGGCTACACCTTC. Full variable domain (rest looked up from reference TRBV7-2 and TRBJ1-2): GAGVSQSPSNKVTEKGKDVELRCDPISGHTALYWYRQSLGQGLEFLIYFQGNSAPDKSGLPSDRFSAERTGGSVSTLTIQRTQQEDSAVYLCASSSTEVSWGSNGYTFGSGTRLTVV.

The CDR3 coding sequence is TGTGCCAGCAGCGTAGGGGCAGGGGATAGCTATGGCTACACCTTC. Its translation is CASSVGAGDSYGYTF. The rearrangement links TRBV9 to TRBJ1-2; a possible D gene is TRBD1 (6 bases). Germline values: CDR1 SGDLS, CDR2 YYNGEE. V dropped 0 bases and J dropped 4 bases, with 13 bases sitting between them. This CDR3 has 15 amino acids.